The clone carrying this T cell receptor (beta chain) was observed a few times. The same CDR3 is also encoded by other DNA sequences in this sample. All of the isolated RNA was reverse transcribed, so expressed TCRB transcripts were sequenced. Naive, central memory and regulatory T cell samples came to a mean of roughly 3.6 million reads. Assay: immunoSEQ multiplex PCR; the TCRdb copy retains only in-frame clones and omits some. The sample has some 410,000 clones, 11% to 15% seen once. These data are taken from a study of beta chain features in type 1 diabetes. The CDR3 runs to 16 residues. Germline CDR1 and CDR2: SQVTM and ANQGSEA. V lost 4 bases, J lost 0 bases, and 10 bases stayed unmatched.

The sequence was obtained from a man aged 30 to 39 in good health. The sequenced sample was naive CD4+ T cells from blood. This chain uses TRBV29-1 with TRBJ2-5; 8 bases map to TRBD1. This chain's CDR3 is CSVVGPWTGHQETQYF. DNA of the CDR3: TGCAGCGTTGTTGGTCCGTGGACAGGGCACCAAGAGACCCAGTACTTC.